The 5 T cell receptor beta chains reported below all come from one sample, sequenced in a study of T-cell memory formation after mild COVID-19. TCRdb recomputed calls from the 5' RACE reads with MiXCR, one row per CDR3 protein. This sample yields roughly 180,000 distinct CDR3 sequences, of which 9.5% to 13% are seen a single time; approximately 3.8% belongs to the top ten. What was sequenced was PBMCs or a T cell subset sorted from them (not recorded which). These receptors came from a man between 18 and 35 years old who had mild COVID-19 (a few samples of this study predate the infection). Cell type and time point are not known.

The chain combines TRBV7-2 with TRBJ2-3, with unresolved D. CDR1 SGHTA and CDR2 FQGNSA come from the germline V gene. The CDR3 runs 15 residues. Trimming removed 6 bases at V and 4 bases at J, with 17 bases between. CDR3 in amino acids: CASSRTHTLADTQYF. The CDR3 nucleotides read TGTGCCAGCAGTCGAACGCACACCCTAGCAGATACGCAGTATTTT.

This clonotype was detected a few times. The gene calls are TRBV27 and TRBJ1-6, with TRBD1 as a possible D gene (5 bases). The CDR3 consists of 15 residues. The V gene's germline CDR1 is MNHEY and CDR2 SMNVEV (reference sequence). V shed 8 bases and J shed 7 bases, with 18 bases lying between them. The CDR3 protein is CASLPSWGGNSPLHF. CDR3 nucleotide sequence: TGTGCCAGCCTTCCGTCATGGGGCGGGAATTCACCCCTCCACTTT.

This clonotype was detected many times. The CDR3 DNA is TGTGCCAGCAGCCGCGGACCCGCGAACACCGGGGAGCTGTTTTTT. The encoded protein is CASSRGPANTGELFF. The V and J genes are TRBV7-2 and TRBJ2-2; D unresolved. V lost 5 bases to trimming and J lost 0 bases, with 10 bases between them. The CDR3 runs to 15 residues. Germline V gene sequence: CDR1 SGHTA, CDR2 FQGNSA.

This sequence joins TRBV7-8 and TRBJ2-7; D uncertain. There are 13 residues in the CDR3. CDR1 is SGHVS, CDR2 FQNEAQ, per germline. V was trimmed by 3 bases and J by 9 bases, leaving 15 bases between them. As DNA, the CDR3 is TGTGCCAGCAGCTTCGACACTTCTACGATGCAGTACGTC. Its translation is CASSFDTSTMQYV.

The chain joins TRBV5-1 to TRBJ2-3, with 9 bases matching TRBD2. This CDR3 has 14 amino acids. V was clipped by 7 bases and J by 2 bases; unmatched bases: 5. CDR1 SGHRS and CDR2 YFSETQ come from the germline V gene. The DNA of the CDR3 is TGCGCCAGCCGAGCGGGGGGCTACACAGATACGCAGTATTTT. Translation gives CASRAGGYTDTQYF.